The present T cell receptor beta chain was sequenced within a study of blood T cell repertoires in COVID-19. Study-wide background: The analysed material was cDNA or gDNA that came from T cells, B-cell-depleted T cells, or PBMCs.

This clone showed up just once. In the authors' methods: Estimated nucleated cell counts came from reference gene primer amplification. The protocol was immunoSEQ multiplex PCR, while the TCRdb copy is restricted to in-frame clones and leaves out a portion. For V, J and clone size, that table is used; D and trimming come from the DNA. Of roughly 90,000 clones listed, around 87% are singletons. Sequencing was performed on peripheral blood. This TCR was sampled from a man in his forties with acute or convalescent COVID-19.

The CDR3 DNA follows: TGTGCCAGCAGTAGTACCGGGACAGGGTATCAGCCCCAGCATTTT. It is translated as CASSSTGTGYQPQHF. The chain links TRBV27 to TRBJ1-5; 9 positions match TRBD1. CDR1 is MNHEY and CDR2 is SMNVEV in the germline V gene (reference sequence). Trimming cost V 5 bases and J 5 bases; bases outside gene matches: 7. The CDR3 has 15 residues.